This T cell receptor beta chain was retrieved from a study of T cell responses to AZD1222 COVID-19 vaccine. The study's findings and limits: It should be noted that donors were predominantly white British and more often female, and clonal diversity was possibly underestimated. Spike-specific TCR breadth and depth rose after two AZD1222 doses. Repertoires in all cases were sampled only once the peak T cell response had passed.

Concerning this clone: Its cognate antigen is unknown.

This CDR3 spans 15 amino acids. Trimming removed 4 bases from V and 6 bases from J, with 18 bases in between. The germline CDR1 and CDR2 sequences are SEHNR and FQNEAQ (reference sequence). The method was immunoSEQ multiplex PCR; TCRdb's version includes in-frame clones alone and lacks a portion of them. The sample has approximately 160,000 clones, roughly 88% seen once. The chain is built from TRBV7-9 and TRBJ1-2; a possible D gene is TRBD1 (6 bases). Sequenced material: peripheral blood, taken on day 0 of MenACWY control vaccination. This receptor was identified in an adult in good health. In DNA, the CDR3 is TGTGCCAGCAGCTCACGGGACACCTCCTCGCATGGCTACACCTTC. Protein product: CASSSRDTSSHGYTF.